This T cell receptor beta chain emerged from a study of blood T cell repertoires in COVID-19 (dated by TCRdb to 2018 to 2021). The study in broad terms: Samples from collaborators originated in the United States, Italy and Spain and spanned both the acute and convalescent phases of COVID-19. The prospective study material was composed of cDNA or gDNA derived from T cells, B-cell-depleted T cells, or PBMCs. Deeply sampled blood TCRbeta repertoires from subjects exposed to, actively infected with, or recovered from COVID-19 were included in the dataset. The repertoires were made available in a free public database intended to serve as a resource for research on the immune response to SARS-CoV-2. The samples were drawn from the first 160 participants of the ongoing ImmuneRACE study and from 950 to 1,500 subjects provided by 6 global collaborators. A de-identified subject ID, COVID-19 status, age in years and sex were almost always included in the sample metadata. HLA class I and class II types, where available, came from metadata supplied by the sample provider rather than from assay-based typing. General study outcomes and caveats: Clinical and demographic metadata were provided uncurated, with the amount varying by source and participant.

As regards this clone: Its recognized antigen is unknown. The sample holds no much larger clone one base away, and base qualities are not on file.

TCRbeta CDR3 regions were amplified from genomic DNA using the immunoSEQ Assay, a bias-controlled multiplex PCR. On the study's bioinformatics: The number of nucleated cells in each sample was estimated from the amplification of reference gene primers within the assay. To quantify the absolute abundance of each unique TCRbeta CDR3 rearrangement, sequence reads were collapsed and filtered. Productive Simpson clonality was computed per sample as the square root of Simpson's diversity index over productive rearrangements. In TCRdb, the immuneACCESS table is reduced to in-frame sequences with V and J assigned. These tables do not hold every clone; where another copy was compared, an unresolved V gene accounts for under half, and the others remain unexplained. The D gene and trimming were derived from the DNA, and the V and J assignments and clone size from that table. Across this sample there are around 250,000 clones, with about 83% seen only once. 5.5% to 6.5% of the sample comes from the top ten.

At one collaborating source in Seattle, patients were enrolled during active infection and were followed longitudinally through the course of disease. Whole blood was collected in K2EDTA tubes by collaborating institutions according to the institutions' own protocols. For TCRbeta analysis, collaborators shipped samples as frozen whole blood, isolated PBMCs, or DNA extracted from either of those sample types. The source is a woman of 80 years or more with COVID-19, enrolled during active disease. Source material: peripheral blood.

The CDR3 protein is CASSLDGGRGGELFF. The DNA reads TGTGCCAGCAGCTTAGACGGGGGGCGCGGCGGGGAGCTGTTTTTT. Recombination connected TRBV5-5 to TRBJ2-2; a tentative D match to TRBD2 spans 7 bases. Sequences SGHKS (CDR1) and YYEKEE (CDR2) are obtained from the germline V gene (reference sequence). V and J are truncated by 2 bases and 7 bases respectively, leaving an intervening sequence of 15 bases. Including cysteine and phenylalanine, the CDR3 has 15 amino acids. The only DNA kept is the CDR3, 45 bases in frame from the first base.